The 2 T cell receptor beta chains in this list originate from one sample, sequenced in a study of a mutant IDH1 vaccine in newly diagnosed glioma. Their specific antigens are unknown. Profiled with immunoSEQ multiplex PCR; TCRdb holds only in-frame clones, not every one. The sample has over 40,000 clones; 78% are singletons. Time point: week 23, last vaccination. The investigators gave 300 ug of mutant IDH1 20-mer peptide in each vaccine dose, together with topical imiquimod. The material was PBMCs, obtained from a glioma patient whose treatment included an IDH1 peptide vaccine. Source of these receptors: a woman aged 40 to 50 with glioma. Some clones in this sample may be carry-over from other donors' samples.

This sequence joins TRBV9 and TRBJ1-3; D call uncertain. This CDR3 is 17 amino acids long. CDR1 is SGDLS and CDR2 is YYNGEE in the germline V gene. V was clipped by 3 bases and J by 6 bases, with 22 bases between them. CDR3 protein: CASSARGLGRPVNTIYF. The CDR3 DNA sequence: TGTGCCAGCAGCGCCCGAGGCCTAGGACGTCCCGTAAACACCATATATTTT. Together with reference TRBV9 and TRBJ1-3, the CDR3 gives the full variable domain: DSGVTQTPKHLITATGQRVTLRCSPRSGDLSVYWYQQSLDQGLQFLIQYYNGEERAKGNILERFSAQQFPDLHSELNLSSLELGDSALYFCASSARGLGRPVNTIYFGEGSWLTVV.

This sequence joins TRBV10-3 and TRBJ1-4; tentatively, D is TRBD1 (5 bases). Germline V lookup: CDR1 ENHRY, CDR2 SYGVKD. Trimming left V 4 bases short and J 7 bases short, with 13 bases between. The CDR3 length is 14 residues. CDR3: CAISGGRGREKLFF. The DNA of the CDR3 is TGTGCCATCAGTGGGGGAAGGGGCCGTGAAAAACTGTTTTTT.